The sequence of this TCR beta chain was determined in a study of shared clonotypes between healthy human individuals. Study-level points and caveats: Among the subsets, naive ones generally showed larger estimated richness than memory ones.

Points on this clone: The antigen is unknown.

The CDR3 is made up of 15 amino acids. Trimming cost V 3 bases and J 7 bases, with 16 bases left between them. The V gene's germline CDR1 is SGHDN and CDR2 FVKESK. Only in-frame clones appear in the TCRdb table, and some are missing; sequencing was by immunoSEQ multiplex PCR. This sample yields around 1.6 million clones, of which under 99% are seen a single time; less than 0.55% belongs to the top ten. The source material was naive CD4+ T cells sorted from blood. Sample subset: CD45RA+ positively selected. The J gene is TRBJ2-4, the V gene TRBV14, with a possible D match to TRBD2 (5 bases). The receptor's source is a man under 40 in good health. The CDR3 loop reads CASSHLGPPSNIQYF. The CDR3 DNA follows: TGTGCCAGCAGCCATCTCGGACCACCTAGCAACATTCAGTACTTC.